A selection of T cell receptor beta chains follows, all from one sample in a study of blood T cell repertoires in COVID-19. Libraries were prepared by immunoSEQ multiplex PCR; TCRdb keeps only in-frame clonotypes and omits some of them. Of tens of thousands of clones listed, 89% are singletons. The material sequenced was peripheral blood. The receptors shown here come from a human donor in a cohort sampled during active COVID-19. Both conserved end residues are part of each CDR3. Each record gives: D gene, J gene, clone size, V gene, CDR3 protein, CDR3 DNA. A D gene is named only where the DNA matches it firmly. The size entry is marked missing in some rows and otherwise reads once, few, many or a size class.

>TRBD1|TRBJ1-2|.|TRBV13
CASSLVGTGEYGYTF
TGTGCCAGCAGCTTAGTAGGTACAGGGGAGTATGGCTACACCTTC
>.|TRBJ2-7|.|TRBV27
CASSPLGGRLGYEQYF
TGTGCCAGCAGTCCTCTGGGGGGACGCTTAGGGTACGAGCAGTACTTC
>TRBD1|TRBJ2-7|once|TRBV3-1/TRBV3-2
CASSQSQIRTGPSNEQYF
TGTGCCAGCAGCCAATCCCAAATTCGGACAGGCCCCTCGAACGAGCAGTACTTC
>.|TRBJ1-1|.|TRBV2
CASGGLGNTEAFF
TGTGCCAGTGGGGGGTTGGGAAACACTGAAGCTTTCTTT
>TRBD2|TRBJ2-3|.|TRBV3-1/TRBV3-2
CASSQGLAPSTDTQYF
TGTGCCAGCAGCCAAGGACTAGCGCCTAGCACAGATACGCAGTATTTT
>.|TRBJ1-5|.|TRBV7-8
CASSLGRDISQPQHF
TGTGCCAGCAGCTTAGGCAGGGATATAAGTCAGCCCCAGCATTTT
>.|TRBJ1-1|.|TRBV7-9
CASSLSDGGAEAFF
TGTGCCAGCAGCTTGTCGGACGGGGGAGCTGAAGCTTTCTTT
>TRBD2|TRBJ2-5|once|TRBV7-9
CASGGVGETQYF
TGTGCCAGCGGGGGGGTTGGAGAGACCCAGTACTTC
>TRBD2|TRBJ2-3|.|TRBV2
CASSGGAGGINTQYF
TGTGCCAGCAGTGGGGGAGCGGGGGGAATAAATACGCAGTATTTT
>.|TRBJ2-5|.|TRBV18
CASSQQGPTIRGETQYF
TGTGCCAGCTCACAACAGGGACCAACAATAAGGGGGGAGACCCAGTACTTC
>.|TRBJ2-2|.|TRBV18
CASSPGQSNTGELFF
TGTGCCAGCTCCCCTGGACAGTCGAACACCGGGGAGCTGTTTTTT
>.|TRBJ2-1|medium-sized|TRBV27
CASSLSTRSGNEQFF
TGTGCCAGCAGTTTATCTACGCGCTCGGGGAATGAGCAGTTCTTC
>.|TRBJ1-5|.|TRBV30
CAWSPDTFNQPQHF
TGTGCCTGGAGTCCTGACACCTTCAATCAGCCCCAGCATTTT
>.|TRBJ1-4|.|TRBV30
CAWNQGLREKLFF
TGTGCCTGGAATCAGGGTTTGCGAGAAAAACTGTTTTTT
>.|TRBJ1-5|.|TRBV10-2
CASSESRLGRGGNQPQHF
TGCGCCAGCAGTGAGTCCCGGCTGGGCAGGGGTGGGAATCAGCCCCAGCATTTT
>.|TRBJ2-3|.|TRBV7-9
CASSLKGSTDTQYF
TGTGCCAGCAGCTTAAAGGGGAGCACAGATACGCAGTATTTT
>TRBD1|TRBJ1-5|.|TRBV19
CASSSPPRGHGNQPQHF
TGTGCCAGTAGTTCGCCGCCCAGGGGGCACGGAAATCAGCCCCAGCATTTT
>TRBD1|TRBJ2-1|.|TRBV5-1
CASSNRDRGKYEQFF
TGCGCCAGCAGCAACCGGGACAGGGGCAAGTATGAGCAGTTCTTC
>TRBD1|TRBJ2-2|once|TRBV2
CASRGTGRVTGELFF
TGTGCCAGCAGGGGGACAGGGCGGGTCACCGGGGAGCTGTTTTTT
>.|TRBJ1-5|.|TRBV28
CASSLQLSNQPQHF
TGTGCCAGCAGCCTACAGCTTAGCAATCAGCCCCAGCATTTT
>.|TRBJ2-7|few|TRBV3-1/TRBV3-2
CASSQGAGPSYEQYF
TGTGCCAGCAGCCAAGGGGCGGGACCATCCTACGAGCAGTACTTC
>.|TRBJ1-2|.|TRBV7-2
CASSATRGIGGGYTF
TGTGCCAGCAGCGCCACCCGGGGGATCGGTGGTGGCTACACCTTC
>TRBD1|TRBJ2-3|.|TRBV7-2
CASSLRQGSTDTQYF
TGTGCCAGCAGCCTCCGACAGGGGAGCACAGATACGCAGTATTTT
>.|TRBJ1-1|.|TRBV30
CAWRQGTEAFF
TGTGCCTGGAGACAGGGAACTGAAGCTTTCTTT
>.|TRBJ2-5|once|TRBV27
CASLASGSETQYF
TGTGCCAGTCTCGCCTCGGGATCGGAGACCCAGTACTTC
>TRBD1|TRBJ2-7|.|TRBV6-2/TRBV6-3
CASSYSGTAYEQYF
TGTGCCAGCAGTTACTCCGGGACAGCCTACGAGCAGTACTTC
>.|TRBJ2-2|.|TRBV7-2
CASSLGPGESNTGELFF
TGTGCCAGCAGCTTAGGCCCTGGAGAGTCAAACACCGGGGAGCTGTTTTTT
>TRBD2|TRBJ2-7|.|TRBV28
CAARGLDSGRYEQYF
TGTGCCGCTCGGGGGTTGGATAGCGGGAGGTACGAGCAGTACTTC
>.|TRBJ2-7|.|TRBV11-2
CASSSLVQAPGEQYF
TGTGCCAGCAGCTCTCTGGTCCAGGCGCCCGGAGAGCAGTACTTC
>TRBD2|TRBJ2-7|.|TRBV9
CASSAGAGTSASYEQYF
TGTGCCAGCAGCGCGGGGGCGGGGACTAGCGCATCCTACGAGCAGTACTTC
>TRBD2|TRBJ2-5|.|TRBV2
CASSGSSGAGAQYF
TGTGCCAGCAGTGGATCTAGCGGGGCCGGGGCCCAGTACTTC
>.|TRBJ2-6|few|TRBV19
CASSSGVGANVLTF
TGTGCCAGTAGCTCAGGGGTTGGGGCCAACGTCCTGACTTTC
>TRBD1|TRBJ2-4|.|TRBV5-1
CASSGTGGKGKNIQYF
TGCGCCAGCAGCGGGACAGGGGGAAAGGGCAAAAACATTCAGTACTTC
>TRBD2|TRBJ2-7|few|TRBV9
CASTVQGLAGEEQYF
TGTGCCAGCACCGTCCAAGGACTAGCGGGAGAGGAGCAGTACTTC
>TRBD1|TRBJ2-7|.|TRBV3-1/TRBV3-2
CASSRQGTEQYF
TGTGCCAGCAGCCGACAGGGGACCGAGCAGTACTTC
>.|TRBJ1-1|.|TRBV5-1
CASSLAPAPGTEAFF
TGCGCCAGCAGCTTGGCGCCGGCCCCGGGGACTGAAGCTTTCTTT
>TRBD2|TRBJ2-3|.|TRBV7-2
CASSWTSGGPRDTQYF
TGTGCCAGCAGCTGGACTAGCGGGGGCCCCCGGGATACGCAGTATTTT
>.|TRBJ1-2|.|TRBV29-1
CSVEGQDGYGYTF
TGCAGCGTTGAAGGACAGGACGGCTATGGCTACACCTTC
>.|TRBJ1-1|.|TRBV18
CASSPPNLQIMNTEAFF
TGTGCCAGCTCACCCCCAAACCTACAGATCATGAACACTGAAGCTTTCTTT
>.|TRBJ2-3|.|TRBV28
CASSSLSRTDTQYF
TGTGCCAGCAGTTCCCTATCTCGCACAGATACGCAGTATTTT